The 17 T cell receptor beta chains in this list originate from one sample, sequenced in a study of control samples from healthy donors and cancer patients. Using immunoSEQ multiplex PCR, the repertoire was profiled, and TCRdb retains in-frame clones only, with some absent. The data show 100,000 to 110,000 clones, roughly 87% seen once. The sample was blood. The receptors come from a woman aged 45 to 65 in good health.

A single count supports this clone. This rearrangement joins TRBV30 to TRBJ1-6; 7 nucleotides agree with TRBD1. J was trimmed by 7 bases and V by 2 bases; bases with no gene match: 14. Germline V gene sequence: CDR1 GTSNPN, CDR2 SVGIG (reference sequence). This CDR3 is built from 17 residues. CDR3 protein: CAWSHSAGGIRNSPLHF. CDR3 DNA sequence: TGTGCCTGGAGTCATTCGGCAGGGGGTATTAGGAATTCACCCCTCCACTTT. Complete variable domain (other parts from reference TRBV30 and TRBJ1-6): SQTIHQWPATLVQPVGSPLSLECTVEGTSNPNLYWYRQAAGRGLQLLFYSVGIGQISSEVPQNLSASRPQDRQFILSSKKLLLSDSGFYLCAWSHSAGGIRNSPLHFGNGTRLTVT.

This chain connects TRBV29-1 to TRBJ2-1, with 11 bases matching TRBD2. Looked up from germline, CDR1 is SQVTM and CDR2 is ANQGSEA. This CDR3 has 14 residues. Unmatched junction bases numbered 9, after V lost 7 bases and J lost 7 bases. The CDR3 DNA is TGCAGCGATATAGCGGGAGGGTCGGTGAATGAGCAGTTCTTC. Protein sequence: CSDIAGGSVNEQFF.

The V call is TRBV7-2, the J call TRBJ2-3; 10 nucleotides agree with TRBD2. After removal of 1 base from V and 0 bases from J, the junction contained 4 bases not matched to a gene. Germline CDR1 SGHTA, CDR2 FQGNSA. This CDR3 comprises 17 residues. CDR3 amino acids: CASSLGGLALSTDTQYF. CDR3 bases: TGTGCCAGCAGCTTAGGGGGACTAGCGCTAAGCACAGATACGCAGTATTTT. The whole variable domain, remainder taken from reference TRBV7-2 and TRBJ2-3, is GAGVSQSPSNKVTEKGKDVELRCDPISGHTALYWYRQSLGQGLEFLIYFQGNSAPDKSGLPSDRFSAERTGGSVSTLTIQRTQQEDSAVYLCASSLGGLALSTDTQYFGPGTRLTVL.

The V gene is TRBV27, the J gene TRBJ1-5; 8 bases fit TRBD1. Germline V lookup: CDR1 MNHEY, CDR2 SMNVEV (reference sequence). The CDR3 has 16 residues. The trim removed 1 base at V and 0 bases at J, leaving 2 bases unmatched. The CDR3 spells CASSLYGTGSNQPQHF. The CDR3 DNA reads TGTGCCAGCAGTTTATACGGGACAGGTAGCAATCAGCCCCAGCATTTT.

V is TRBV6-2 or TRBV6-3 and J is TRBJ2-2, with D perhaps TRBD2 (5 bases). CDR3 length: 16 amino acids. Trimming left V 2 bases short and J 5 bases short, with 15 bases between. CDR1 MNHEY and CDR2 SVGEGT come from the germline V gene. The CDR3 coding sequence is TGTGCCAGCAGTTACCCAGCGGCCCTGGGGACCGGGGAGCTGTTTTTT. This gives the protein CASSYPAALGTGELFF.

V usage is TRBV12-3 or TRBV12-4 and J usage is TRBJ1-5; D gene ambiguous. The germline V and J ends were trimmed by 4 bases and 5 bases, with 9 bases remaining between them. The CDR3 consists of 13 residues. In DNA, the CDR3 is TGTGCCAGCAGTTCCCCCCCCGATCAGCCCCAGCATTTT. Its protein product is CASSSPPDQPQHF.

The V call is TRBV5-1, the J call TRBJ1-1; TRBD1 might be the D (5 bases). Per the germline V gene, CDR1 is SGHRS and CDR2 is YFSETQ. The CDR3 is 13 amino acids. V dropped 5 bases and J dropped 1 base, with 9 bases sitting between them. In nucleotides, the CDR3 is TGCGCCAGCAGAAAAGGGGCGAACACTGAAGCTTTCTTT. Translating gives CASRKGANTEAFF.

The genes are TRBV20-1 and TRBJ2-3, with D uncertain. The germline CDR1 and CDR2 sequences are DFQATT and SNEGSKA (reference sequence). The CDR3 spans 11 residues. The CDR3 DNA follows: TGCAGCCCGTACAATCTCCAAACGCAGTATTTT. Its protein is CSPYNLQTQYF.

This chain joins TRBV13 and TRBJ1-2, with D possibly TRBD1 on 6 matching bases. Germline V CDR1 and CDR2: PRHDT, FYEKMQ (reference sequence). This CDR3 has 21 residues. Trimming shortened V by 1 base and J by 2 bases, and 29 bases separated the two germline ends. For the CDR3, the DNA is TGTGCCAGCAGCTTAGAGTGGGGGAACCTCTTCGAACAGGGACTAAACTATGGCTACACCTTC. Translating gives CASSLEWGNLFEQGLNYGYTF.

V gene TRBV7-9 combines with J gene TRBJ1-4, with 7 bases lining up with TRBD1. V lost 3 bases, J lost 8 bases, and 9 bases stayed unmatched. Germline-derived CDR1 and CDR2 are SEHNR and FQNEAQ (reference sequence). The CDR3 loop spans 15 amino acids. CDR3 bases: TGTGCCAGCAGCTTTTCCGAGGGGGCTAGGGAAAAACTGTTTTTT. Translating it yields CASSFSEGAREKLFF.

The chain employs TRBV4-1 and TRBJ1-2, with 7 positions matching TRBD1. CDR1 is MGHRA, CDR2 YSYEKL, per germline. V trimming: 0 bases; J trimming: 3 bases; junction bases outside the gene matches: 7. The length of the CDR3 is 16 residues. The CDR3 reads CASSQEGGGTYYGYTF. The CDR3 coding sequence is TGCGCCAGCAGCCAAGAGGGAGGGGGCACTTACTATGGCTACACCTTC.

This rearrangement joins TRBV11-3 to TRBJ2-3; D gene ambiguous. The V end was cut by 4 bases, the J end by 1 base, with 6 bases between. CDR1 is SGHNT, CDR2 YENEEA, per germline. The CDR3 runs 13 residues. CDR3 DNA: TGTGCCAGCAGCTCTTGGCGCACAGATACGCAGTATTTT. It yields the protein CASSSWRTDTQYF.

The chain employs TRBV6-2 or TRBV6-3 and TRBJ1-5; D perhaps matches TRBD1 (6 bases). V dropped 5 bases and J dropped 11 bases, with 19 bases sitting between them. CDR1 is MNHEY, CDR2 SVGEGT, per germline. The CDR3 has 14 residues. DNA for the CDR3: TGTGCCAGCAGTGTTCCGACAGGTAATAGGGCCCAGCATTTT. It codes for CASSVPTGNRAQHF.

The V and J genes are TRBV7-2 and TRBJ1-3; 10 bases fit TRBD1. V lost 2 bases and J lost 0; bases outside the gene matches: 7. The CDR3 has 18 residues. Germline loops: CDR1 SGHTA, CDR2 FQGNSA. For the CDR3, the DNA is TGTGCCAGCAGCTTATTCCGGGACAGGGGAATCTCTGGAAACACCATATATTTT. This sequence encodes CASSLFRDRGISGNTIYF.

V usage is TRBV29-1 and J usage is TRBJ2-7; no definite D call. CDR3 length: 12 amino acids. The V end was cut by 3 bases, the J end by 2 bases, with 8 bases between. Germline V CDR1 and CDR2: SQVTM, ANQGSEA. The CDR3 here is CSVEVNPYEQYF. CDR3 in DNA: TGCAGCGTTGAGGTCAACCCCTACGAGCAGTACTTC.

The rearrangement uses TRBV12-5 and TRBJ2-7; D may be TRBD2 (5 bases). Germline V gene sequence: CDR1 LGHNT, CDR2 FRNRAP. This CDR3 has 11 residues. V dropped 5 bases and J dropped 13 bases, with 15 bases sitting between them. DNA of the CDR3: TGTGCTAGTGGTCCTGGACTGAATTTATACGTC. Protein: CASGPGLNLYV.

This chain joins TRBV3-1 (or the pseudogene TRBV3-2) and TRBJ2-1; the match to TRBD2 covers 8 bases. This CDR3 is 15 amino acids long. The ends lost 2 bases at V and 5 bases at J; junction bases unmatched: 5. Germline CDR1 reads LGHDT; CDR2 reads YNNKEL (reference sequence). The CDR3 loop reads CASSQFERGNNEQFF. CDR3 in DNA: TGTGCCAGCAGCCAATTCGAGCGGGGGAACAATGAGCAGTTCTTC.